Listed here is a single T cell receptor beta chain. Sequencing used immunoSEQ multiplex PCR; TCRdb keeps in-frame clones, though not all of them. The table has 110,000 or so clones, roughly 76% seen once. This record belongs to a study of blood T cell repertoires in COVID-19. The germline V gene encodes CDR1 LNHDA and CDR2 SQIVND (reference sequence). The CDR3 extends over 13 amino acids. With 5 bases removed from V and 1 base from J, the gap between germline ends came to 6 bases. The V gene is TRBV19, the J gene TRBJ2-1, with D unresolved. The TCR sequence derives from a human donor in a cohort sampled during active COVID-19. Sample: peripheral blood. The CDR3 nucleotides read TGTGCCAGTAGTCCCCAGTCCTACAATGAGCAGTTCTTC. Protein product: CASSPQSYNEQFF.